A selection of T cell receptor beta chains follows, all from one sample in a study of blood T cell repertoires in COVID-19. Clones were read by immunoSEQ multiplex PCR, and TCRdb kept only the in-frame ones, dropping some. This sample has about 59,000 clones, with more than 75% found just once. Material for sequencing was peripheral blood. Receptors were obtained from an older man with acute or convalescent COVID-19. Both conserved end residues are part of each CDR3.

V gene	J gene	CDR3 protein
TRBV3-1/TRBV3-2	TRBJ2-3	CASSQDRTSGVSSTDTQYF
TRBV7-2	TRBJ1-2	CASSSPTGANYGYTF
TRBV9	TRBJ2-3	CASSKLAGRSTDTQYF
TRBV15	TRBJ2-1	CATSRDREAYNEQFF
TRBV28	TRBJ2-7	CASSTGVGRGQYF
TRBV28	TRBJ2-7	CASSPATGAISYEQYF
TRBV3-1/TRBV3-2	TRBJ2-7	CASSQAGGASYEQYF
TRBV9	TRBJ1-2	CASSVKEAPIGYTF
TRBV12-3/TRBV12-4	TRBJ1-4	CASREGINEKLFF
TRBV5-1	TRBJ2-7	CASSLEAAVGEQYF
TRBV5-4	TRBJ2-2	CASTGTSGGRGELFF
TRBV5-1	TRBJ1-2	CASSEGVFGYGYTF
TRBV7-2	TRBJ1-1	CASSLNGAGKGGTEAFF
TRBV27	TRBJ2-2	CASSFVRGLGPGELFF
TRBV6-5	TRBJ2-2	CASRTELNTGELFF
TRBV14	TRBJ1-6	CASSQGSTVLSPLHF
TRBV7-3	TRBJ2-3	CASSSTPGQNTQYF
TRBV24-1	TRBJ2-7	CATSDPTSGYEQYF
TRBV27	TRBJ1-1	CASTRGTEAFF
TRBV10-2	TRBJ2-2	CASSRLAGNTGELFF
TRBV4-1	TRBJ2-5	CASSQSPGETQYF
TRBV5-6	TRBJ2-1	CASSLATGPYNEQFF
TRBV3-1/TRBV3-2	TRBJ1-1	CASRSTRGEAFF
TRBV7-2	TRBJ2-2	CASSPAGRGGELFF
TRBV6-5	TRBJ1-2	CASVGPGNDYGYTF
TRBV2	TRBJ2-5	CASSGAGGLKTQYF
TRBV5-1	TRBJ1-2	CASSAVPGQDYGYTF
TRBV12-3/TRBV12-4	TRBJ1-4	CASTKGEKLFF
TRBV24-1	TRBJ2-1	CATSPEGRSYNEQFF
TRBV5-6	TRBJ1-1	CASSLRVSGGSLAFF
TRBV9	TRBJ1-1	CASSVGQGAEAFF
TRBV6-5	TRBJ1-4	CASRPDRGNEKLFF
TRBV5-5	TRBJ1-1	CASIQGRANTEAFF
TRBV19	TRBJ1-5	CASSIGGQGLGPQHF
TRBV24-1	TRBJ1-2	CATRSDSNYGYTF
TRBV2	TRBJ2-7	CASTKWEQVETYEQYF
TRBV19	TRBJ2-7	CASSMLGQGLYEQYF
TRBV5-1	TRBJ2-1	CASSPRLAGMGPDEQFF
TRBV10-3	TRBJ1-5	CAISTSDNQPQHF
TRBV3-1/TRBV3-2	TRBJ1-2	CASSQTKGDGYTF
TRBV7-2	TRBJ1-2	CASSLASGDGYTF
TRBV27	TRBJ1-5	CASSLRQGQTQHF
TRBV5-6	TRBJ2-2	CASSTPHWTENTGELFF
TRBV7-2	TRBJ2-3	CASSTRGAGGQDTQYF
TRBV7-3	TRBJ2-1	CASSFLDSFNNEQFF
TRBV5-1	TRBJ2-1	CASSLAGSLAGYNEQFF
TRBV10-3	TRBJ2-5	CAISDSGWKETQYF
TRBV19	TRBJ1-5	CASAGQGGQPQHF
TRBV18	TRBJ2-7	CASSPNRDEQYF
TRBV2	TRBJ1-1	CASSVAPNTEAFF
TRBV7-2	TRBJ1-2	CASSNTGAISEYYGYTF
TRBV27	TRBJ1-2	CASSLVGRGYGYTF
TRBV3-1/TRBV3-2	TRBJ2-1	CASSYGGADYNEQFF
TRBV12-3/TRBV12-4	TRBJ1-6	CASSLVATDTLHF
TRBV6-6	TRBJ2-7	CASSYSGPYEQYF
TRBV5-4	TRBJ2-7	CASSPQGASRDEQYF
TRBV30	TRBJ1-1	CAWKALDGGDTEAFF
TRBV6-5	TRBJ1-2	CASRLRQGSNYGYTF